Below are 8 T cell receptor beta chains sequenced from a single sample in a study of CD8 T cells in Susac syndrome. RNA amounts of about 0.45 to 1 ug underwent reverse transcription with random hexamers. TCRdb independently ran MiXCR on the immunoSEQ multiplex PCR reads; one entry per CDR3 protein. The sample gives approximately 150,000 distinct CDR3 sequences, roughly 95% of which show up once; roughly 0.083% is in the top ten. Sequenced input: CD4+ T cells from PBMCs. The receptors stem from a human donor in good health.

The rearrangement links TRBV20-1 to TRBJ2-1, with 8 nucleotides matching TRBD2. This CDR3 spans 14 amino acids. V lost 0 bases and J lost 11; bases outside the gene matches: 9. Germline CDR1 and CDR2: DFQATT and SNEGSKA (reference sequence). The CDR3 spells CSARDPRTSLKQFF. The CDR3 DNA sequence: TGCAGTGCTAGAGATCCTCGGACTAGCCTGAAGCAGTTCTTC.

This chain connects TRBV5-1 to TRBJ2-1; TRBD2 matches 9 bases. V shed 0 bases, J shed 0 bases, and the junction held 7 bases outside the gene matches. This CDR3 comprises 18 residues. The V gene's germline CDR1 is SGHRS and CDR2 YFSETQ. The CDR3 bases are TGCGCCAGCAGCTTGGCCGCTAGCGGGACCCGCTCCTACAATGAGCAGTTCTTC. It translates to CASSLAASGTRSYNEQFF.

The rearrangement uses TRBV7-9 and TRBJ1-1, with 9 bases identical to TRBD1. Trimming cost V 3 bases and J 1 base; bases outside gene matches: 6. Germline V gene lookup returns CDR1 SEHNR and CDR2 FQNEAQ (reference sequence). The CDR3 covers 16 residues. This chain's CDR3 is CASSFPRTGANTEAFF. The CDR3 bases are TGTGCCAGCAGCTTTCCCCGGACAGGGGCGAACACTGAAGCTTTCTTT.

The gene calls are TRBV12-3 or TRBV12-4 and TRBJ2-7; D call uncertain. The ends were cut back, 4 bases at V and 7 bases at J, with 8 bases in the middle. The CDR3 spans 11 residues. This CDR3 reads CASSSGLEQYF. CDR3 nucleotide sequence: TGTGCCAGCAGTTCCGGATTGGAGCAGTACTTC.

The genes are TRBV12-3 or TRBV12-4 and TRBJ2-2; 10 nucleotides align to TRBD2. The ends lost 3 bases at V and 1 base at J; junction bases unmatched: 5. This CDR3 region has 17 residues. The CDR3 nucleotides are TGTGCCAGCAGTTTGGGCCGACTAGCGGGGAACACCGGGGAGCTGTTTTTT. Its translation is CASSLGRLAGNTGELFF.

V gene TRBV2 combines with J gene TRBJ2-7, with D unclear. The CDR3 totals 14 residues. The V end was cut by 4 bases, the J end by 1 base, with 11 bases between. CDR1 SNHLY and CDR2 FYNNEI come from the germline V gene. The CDR3 protein is CASSALADSYEQYF. As DNA, the CDR3 is TGTGCCAGCAGTGCCCTCGCGGATTCCTACGAGCAGTACTTC.

The chain combines TRBV12-3 or TRBV12-4 with TRBJ1-2; TRBD1 aligns across 7 bases. V lost 6 bases, J lost 4 bases, and 11 bases stayed unmatched. The CDR3 extends over 15 amino acids. CDR3 residues: CASSFRDSRSYGYTF. As DNA, the CDR3 is TGTGCCAGCAGCTTCCGGGACAGCCGTAGCTATGGCTACACCTTC.

The rearrangement uses TRBV6-6 and TRBJ2-5, with 7 bases identical to TRBD2. The length of the CDR3 is 16 residues. The trim removed 6 bases at V and 5 bases at J, leaving 15 bases unmatched. Per germline, CDR1 MNHNY and CDR2 SVGAGI (reference sequence). The CDR3 DNA sequence: TGTGCCAGCAGCACCAGGACTAGGAGTGCGAGTGAGACCCAGTACTTC. It specifies CASSTRTRSASETQYF.